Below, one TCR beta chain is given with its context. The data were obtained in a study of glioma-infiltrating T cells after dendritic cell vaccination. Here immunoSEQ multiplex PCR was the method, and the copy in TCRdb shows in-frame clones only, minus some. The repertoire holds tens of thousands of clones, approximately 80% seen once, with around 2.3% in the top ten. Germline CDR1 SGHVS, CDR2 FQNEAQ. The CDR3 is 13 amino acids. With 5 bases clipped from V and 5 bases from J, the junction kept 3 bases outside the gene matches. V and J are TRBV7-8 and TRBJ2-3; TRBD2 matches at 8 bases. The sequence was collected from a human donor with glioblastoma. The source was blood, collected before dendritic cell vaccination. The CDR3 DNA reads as TGTGCCAGCAGCCCCGCGGGAGGAGATACGCAGTATTTT. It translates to CASSPAGGDTQYF.